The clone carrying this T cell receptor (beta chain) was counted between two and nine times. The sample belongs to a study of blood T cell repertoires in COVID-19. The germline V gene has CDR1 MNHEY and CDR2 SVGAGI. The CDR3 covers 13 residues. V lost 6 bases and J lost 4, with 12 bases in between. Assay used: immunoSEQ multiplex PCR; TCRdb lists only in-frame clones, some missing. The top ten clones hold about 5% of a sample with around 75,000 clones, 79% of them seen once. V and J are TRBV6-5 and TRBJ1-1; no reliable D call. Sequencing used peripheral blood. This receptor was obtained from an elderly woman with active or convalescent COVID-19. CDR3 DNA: TGTGCCAGCAGCCCGAGAGGCCGCACTGAAGCTTTCTTT. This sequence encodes CASSPRGRTEAFF.